This T cell receptor (beta chain) was sequenced in a study of cytomegalovirus exposure and HLA in healthy donors (dated by TCRdb to the late 2010s). As for the study more broadly: An earlier analysis of 587 of the donors reported about 300 Gb of sequence data and 100 million to 120 million unique TCR beta sequences obtained from around 180 million T cells. An early release that covered about 600 HLA-typed donors contained about 300 gigabases of sequencing data and about 84 million unique TCR sequences. Among the roughly 390 genotyped donors, 81% belonged to the genetic ancestry cluster associated with self-reported Caucasian donors. The study aimed to test whether cataloging public T cell receptors could reveal signatures of past pathogen exposure. The T cell repertoires of several hundred subjects were profiled by immunosequencing and related to cytomegalovirus serostatus. Besides the first cohort of more than 650 subjects, a separate validation cohort made up of about 120 different subjects was used. To predict cytomegalovirus infection status, the study brought together high-throughput TCR immunosequencing, statistical association of individual TCRs with disease status, and machine learning. In a later analysis, previously published TCR beta repertoires from several hundred donors were re-analyzed and high-resolution HLA genotyping was added so that TCR occurrence patterns could be studied. Rather than using new phenotypic data, the later analysis identified candidate immune exposures from TCR beta sequences and from how often those sequences occurred across donors. In an earlier analysis of roughly 580 of the donors, high-throughput TCR beta sequencing was used to judge whether each TCR beta V gene segment behaved as functional or pseudogenic. Donor age, sex, ethnicity and CMV serostatus were compiled together with the repertoire data. A later genetic analysis used genome-wide SNP genotypes for about three fifths of the 666 donors, treating that subset as a discovery cohort. Every repertoire in the discovery cohort had been generated on one and the same sequencing platform. HLA typing included class I and class II loci at four-digit resolution. The number of typed donors differed by locus: about 629-640 for A, B, C, DRB1 and DQB1; approximately 540 for DQA1; roughly 600 for DPA1; and 400 to 480 for DPB1. Four or five DR-DQ haplotypes were treated as single units for association and clustering because of strong linkage in the cohort. Across about 370 genotyped donors of the cohort, an average of approximately 220,000 unique TCR beta nucleotide sequences per donor were sequenced, and roughly 20% of those sequences were non-productive.

Of note for this clone: Its specific antigen is unknown. The input lacks base qualities; no much larger clone sits a single base away.

The junction shows trimming of 0 bases on V and 4 bases on J, plus 15 bases between the germline ends. Per the germline V gene (reference sequence), MNHNY is the CDR1 and SVGAGI is the CDR2. Including cysteine and phenylalanine, the CDR3 has 16 amino acids. CDR3 DNA is the only sequence kept; it has 48 bases, read in frame from the first base. Beyond this particular receptor, the publication reports: Three of the identified cytomegalovirus-associated TCR beta chains were confirmed in vitro to be specific for cytomegalovirus antigens. In both the original and validation cohorts, the classifier was reported to diagnose cytomegalovirus status with high specificity and sensitivity. According to a later genetic analysis, donors in an Asian-associated ancestry cluster had fewer N-insertions in productive TCRs than the approximately 630-donor mean. The only immune exposure information available for the cohort was CMV serostatus. In a later genetic analysis, a missense DCLRE1C variant was associated with V-gene and J-gene trimming of TCR beta chains, and the association was replicated in an independent cohort. A further reported finding was that TCR beta sequences accurately predicted the HLA-A and HLA-B alleles for most subjects in the first cohort. Across donors, most TCR sequences were observed very rarely, whereas some public TCRs were present in many individuals. It was suggested by the authors that the approach could potentially be generalized to other disease states and immunological phenotypes. Several of the top co-occurrence clusters appeared to be linked to parvovirus B19, influenza, CMV and Epstein-Barr virus, according to a later analysis. The study listed 150 to 200 TCR beta chains as associated with cytomegalovirus. A later analysis found that HLA-associated TCR beta chains were more clonally expanded and had lower generation probabilities than equally common non-associated chains. A later analysis associated about 16,000 TCR beta sequences with specific HLA alleles at a false discovery rate of 0.05. A cluster of highly shared sequence variants was judged likely to be a technical artifact of the sequencing pipeline. In a later analysis, TCR association rates were found to vary across HLA loci, with the most associated TCRs seen for DRB1 alleles and the fewest for HLA-C alleles. Because the 87-base-pair reads could not distinguish some IMGT-functional V segments, including TRBV6-2 and TRBV6-3, those segments were excluded. Most CMV-associated TCR beta chains appeared to be HLA-restricted in a later analysis, and the HLA associations seemed to be driven largely by CMV exposure. When HLA alleles, especially DR and DQ, strongly co-occurred, attributing TCR associations to individual alleles was difficult. The earlier analysis of 587 of the donors excluded around 17 rarely observed V segments, including chromosome 9 orphons, because counts were too low. Roughly uniform sequencing depth across donors was assumed in presence/absence analyses, although this assumption may not hold. This cohort had only TCR beta chains sequenced, and the lack of alpha or paired-chain data limited which features could be detected. Correlated functional status among segregating V segments might reflect linkage disequilibrium, but an unknown experimental factor could not be ruled out. Broadly in line with IMGT annotations, most TCR beta V segments showed up in productive rearrangements about 87% or about 30% of the time in an earlier analysis of several hundred of the donors. Because HLA typing was unavailable for some donors at each locus, only the typed subset was used in association tests.

The cohort consisted of some 670 healthy bone marrow donors. Cohort members were all nominally healthy when sampled, although unrecorded immune exposures were likely present. The donor was CMV seropositive and belonged to the group of 250 to 300 seropositive cohort members. A peripheral blood sample was provided by each donor, and peripheral blood mononuclear cells were used for TCR beta sequencing. Genomic DNA was extracted from the blood cell samples with the Qiagen DNeasy Blood Extraction Kit. Receptors were amplified or captured by the immunoSEQ multiplex PCR assay. For the multiplex PCR, a mixture combining 60 forward primers for TCR Vbeta segments and 13 reverse primers for TCR Jbeta segments was used. A multiplex PCR assay on genomic DNA amplified the CDR3 region of rearranged TCR beta genes. The amplified TCR beta libraries were sequenced on the Illumina HiSeq System as 87-base-pair reads. The source study handled its data this way. In a later analysis, 77 million or so unique TCR beta chains were counted across the 650 to 700 repertoires, and some 10 million of these chains were shared by at least two donors. Raw reads were error-corrected and collapsed into unique sequences with a nearest-neighbor algorithm that merged closely related sequences to remove PCR and sequencing errors. Alignment of CDR3 sequences to IMGT reference sequences was used to assign V, D and J gene segments. Each retained sequence needed at least a six-nucleotide match to both a V gene segment and a J gene segment. A rearrangement counted as productive if the CDR3 had no stop codons and remained in frame with V and J, and every other rearrangement counted as non-productive. Following IMGT convention, CDR3 was defined as the stretch from the second conserved V-encoded cysteine to the conserved J-encoded phenylalanine. The earlier analysis of 500 to 750 of the donors excluded any sequence lacking an unambiguous match to a single V gene segment. In an earlier analysis of some 590 of the donors, V segments were called functional above 56.7% productive rearrangements and were called segregating when the between-donor standard deviation exceeded 5%. To diagnose cytomegalovirus status from the catalog of TCR beta chain sequences, a statistical classification framework was built. V and J gene assignment, in a later analysis, came from comparing TCR nucleotide sequences with IMGT/GENE-DB human TR gene sequences. Using the TCRdist pipeline, a later analysis assigned CDR3 sequences along with most-parsimonious VDJ recombination scenarios. A later analysis defined each TCR beta chain by its CDR3 amino acid sequence plus V-gene family, and excluded reads lacking a unique V-gene family. In a later analysis, 450 to 600 highly shared, low-generation-probability nucleotide sequences were removed to address suspected cross-contamination and a sequencing artifact. For each public chain, a later analysis derived a clonal expansion index from normalized ranks of inferred template counts within each repertoire. In a later analysis, generation probabilities were computed with a VDJ recombination model fitted to out-of-frame rearrangements, and the resulting probabilities were checked against IGoR. A later analysis scored TCR-TCR, TCR-HLA and TCR-CMV co-occurrence with hypergeometric tests, applying a repertoire-size bias correction to TCR pairs. False discovery rates were estimated in a later analysis by permuting HLA or CMV assignments 20 times. In a later analysis, co-occurring TCRs were grouped using DBSCAN, with TCRdist sequence similarity added in when clustering inside HLA-allele-positive subsets. Repertoires with fewer than 30,000 or more than 120,000 public chains were left out of co-occurrence clustering, as were five repertoires with anomalous nucleotide sharing. The immuneACCESS repertoire file appears here via TCRdb, limited to in-frame rearrangements. These files lack a portion of the clones; in checked studies, under half of the deficit traces to unresolved V genes, and the cause of the others is not known. That table supplies the V and J calls and clone size; D and trimming were determined from the DNA. The sample table shows approximately 160,000 clones, and more than 75% are seen once. About 1.6% of the sample is held by the ten biggest clonotypes.

The rearranged chain carries TRBV6-6 and TRBJ2-5; no D segment can be confidently identified. Sample: PBMCs. This clonotype was sampled from a girl aged 5-17 years in good health and CMV-seropositive. The CDR3 has the sequence CASSYSRVVSGETQYF. The sequence in DNA is TGTGCCAGCAGTTACTCGAGAGTAGTGTCAGGAGAGACCCAGTACTTC.